Sequencing of this TCR beta chain was carried out in a study of blood T cell repertoires in COVID-19. Background on the study: Italy, Spain and the United States were the sources of the convalescent and acute COVID-19 samples. Sources were T cells, B-cell-depleted T cells, or PBMCs; the material itself was cDNA or gDNA.

Germline loops: CDR1 SGHNT, CDR2 YYREEE (reference sequence). The CDR3 is made up of 16 amino acids. J lost 2 bases, V lost 2 bases, and 5 bases had no gene match. This clone was counted a few times. Authors' processing steps: For nucleated cells, counts were estimated from reference gene primer amplification. The protocol was immunoSEQ multiplex PCR, while the TCRdb copy is restricted to in-frame clones and leaves out a portion. The V and J calls and the clone size are those of that table, but D and trimming were determined from the DNA. The sample carries 100,000 to 150,000 clones, more than 60% recorded once.

The sample was peripheral blood. The receptor comes from a woman in her 70s with acute or convalescent COVID-19. The V call is TRBV5-4, the J call TRBJ2-3, with 10 nucleotides matching TRBD2. The CDR3 nucleotides are TGTGCCAGCAGCTTACTGAGCGGGGGGGACACAGATACGCAGTATTTT. This encodes CASSLLSGGDTDTQYF.